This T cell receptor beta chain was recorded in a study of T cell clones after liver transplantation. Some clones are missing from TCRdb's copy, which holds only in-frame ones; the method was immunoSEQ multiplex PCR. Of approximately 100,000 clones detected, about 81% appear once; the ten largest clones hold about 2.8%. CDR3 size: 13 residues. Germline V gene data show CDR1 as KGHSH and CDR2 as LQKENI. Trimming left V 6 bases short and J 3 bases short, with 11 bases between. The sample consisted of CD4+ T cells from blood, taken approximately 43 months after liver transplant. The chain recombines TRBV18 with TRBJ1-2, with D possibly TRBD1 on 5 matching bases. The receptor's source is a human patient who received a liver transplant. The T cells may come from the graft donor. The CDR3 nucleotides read TGTGCCAGCTCCCCGGGACCGGACTATGGCTACACCTTC. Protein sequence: CASSPGPDYGYTF.